These T cell receptor beta chains were read from a single sample in a study of CD8 T cells in ankylosing spondylitis. TCRdb re-called the 5' RACE reads through MiXCR, storing one row per CDR3 protein. The data show some 450,000 distinct CDR3 sequences, roughly 15% seen once. Sample: blood, either unsorted or a sorted T cell fraction (not recorded which). Receptors were obtained from a male donor with ankylosing spondylitis. Each CDR3 is given with its conserved first and last residue. The D gene is left open where the match is weak. A clone size is listed for some rows: how often the clone was seen (once, few, many), or a class if it is expanded.

clone_size cdr3_length d_call j_call v_call cdr3_nt cdr3_aa
. 15 . TRBJ2-5 TRBV29-1 TGCAGCGGGACAACGGGACTCTCCGTCCAAGAGACCCAGTACTTC CSGTTGLSVQETQYF
few 16 . TRBJ1-4 TRBV6-1 TGTGCCAGCAGGCGAACTCAGGGCCCAACTAATGAAAAACTGTTTTTT CASRRTQGPTNEKLFF
. 14 . TRBJ2-1 TRBV3-1 TGTGCCAGCAGCCTCCAAGGGGGGGTCGATGAGCAGTTCTTC CASSLQGGVDEQFF
. 15 TRBD1 TRBJ1-5 TRBV20-1 TGCAGTGCTCTCAGGGGGCCCCCTAGCAATCAGCCCCAGCATTTT CSALRGPPSNQPQHF
few 17 . TRBJ2-1 TRBV3-1 TGTGCCAGCAGCCTAAAGGACCGGGACTTCTCCTACAATGAGCAGTTCTTC CASSLKDRDFSYNEQFF
few 14 . TRBJ1-2 TRBV9 TGTGCCAGCAGCGTAGCCGACAACAACTATGGCTACACCTTC CASSVADNNYGYTF
. 14 . TRBJ2-5 TRBV23-1 TGCGCCAGCAGACCAGGGGGGGTGCAAGAGACCCAGTACTTC CASRPGGVQETQYF
. 16 TRBD1 TRBJ1-2 TRBV4-2 TGTGCCAGCAGCCAAGATTCCCATACAGGGGACTATGGCTACACCTTC CASSQDSHTGDYGYTF
. 15 . TRBJ1-1 TRBV6-2/TRBV6-3 TGTGCCAGCAGCCCACGCGGGGGCTGGGGCACTGAAGCTTTCTTT CASSPRGGWGTEAFF
. 17 TRBD1 TRBJ1-2 TRBV6-1 TGTGCCAGCAGTGAAGCTACCGGGACAGCAAGTGTCCGGGGCTACACCTTC CASSEATGTASVRGYTF
. 14 . TRBJ2-1 TRBV7-9 TGTGCCAGCAGCTTATGGCCCTCGGCTAATGAGCAGTTCTTC CASSLWPSANEQFF
. 15 TRBD1 TRBJ2-7 TRBV28 TGTGCCAGCCTCACTGAGGGGGCAGCTACTTACGAGCAGTACTTC CASLTEGAATYEQYF
few 13 . TRBJ1-6 TRBV6-5 TGTGCCAGCAGTTACCAGCGGAGCGCACCCCTCCACTTT CASSYQRSAPLHF
. 13 TRBD1 TRBJ1-1 TRBV7-3 TGTGCCAGCAGCTTATTGGGGACAGGGGAAACTTTCTTT CASSLLGTGETFF
few 14 . TRBJ2-7 TRBV21-1 TGTGCCAGCAGCAAACTAGAATTCTCCTACGAGCAGTACTTC CASSKLEFSYEQYF
few 15 . TRBJ1-6 TRBV5-4 TGTGCCAGCAGCTTGGACAGGGTTGCGGGCTCACCCCTCCACTTT CASSLDRVAGSPLHF
many 15 . TRBJ2-3 TRBV10-2 TGCGCCAGCAGGAATTTGGGCCTGGAGACAGATACGCAGTATTTT CASRNLGLETDTQYF
. 17 TRBD1 TRBJ2-3 TRBV7-9 TGTGCCAGCAGCTTAGCGCAGGGGGTATCTCGCACAGATACGCAGTATTTT CASSLAQGVSRTDTQYF
. 13 . TRBJ1-1 TRBV5-1 TGCGCCAGCAGCTCGGGGGGTCGAGCTGAAGCTTTCTTT CASSSGGRAEAFF
many 13 . TRBJ1-1 TRBV7-9 TGTGCCAGCAGCTCAGACAGGAGCACTGAAGCTTTCTTT CASSSDRSTEAFF
. 15 . TRBJ1-2 TRBV5-5 TGTGCCAGCAGCAGCTCGCCGGATTTAAACTATGGCTACACCTTC CASSSSPDLNYGYTF
few 18 . TRBJ2-3 TRBV5-1 TGCGCCAGCAGCTTGGGGGGACGGGCCACTGACCTTTCAGATACGCAGTATTTT CASSLGGRATDLSDTQYF
few 14 TRBD1 TRBJ2-7 TRBV20-1 TGCAGTGCTGAGACAGGGGGCTGGTCCTACGAGCAGTACTTC CSAETGGWSYEQYF
many 12 TRBD1 TRBJ1-2 TRBV29-1 TGCAGCGTTGATAGCAACAGGGGAGGCTACACCTTC CSVDSNRGGYTF
many 15 . TRBJ2-1 TRBV3-1 TGTGCCAGCAGCCGTGGGGGGGCTTCCTACAATGAGCAGTTCTTC CASSRGGASYNEQFF
few 14 . TRBJ1-2 TRBV5-6 TGTGCCAGCAGCTTGCCCCAAACAAGGGGTGGCTACACCTTC CASSLPQTRGGYTF
. 13 TRBD1 TRBJ1-1 TRBV20-1 TGCAGTGCTAGCGGGACAGACTCCACTGAAGCTTTCTTT CSASGTDSTEAFF
once 15 TRBD2 TRBJ2-3 TRBV20-1 TGCAGTGCTAGAGATCGGCGGGAGGGCCTGGATACGCAGTATTTT CSARDRREGLDTQYF
. 13 . TRBJ1-2 TRBV12-3/TRBV12-4 TGTGCCAGCAGTTTACAGGGGAAGAGTGGCTACACCTTC CASSLQGKSGYTF
few 18 TRBD1 TRBJ2-2 TRBV5-6 TGTGCCAGCAGCGGGACCGGGACAGGGCCGTCGAACACCGGGGAGCTGTTTTTT CASSGTGTGPSNTGELFF
. 13 TRBD1 TRBJ2-7 TRBV6-1 TGTGCCAGCGCGGATGGACAGGTCTACGAGCAGTACTTC CASADGQVYEQYF
. 11 . TRBJ1-1 TRBV29-1 TGCAGCGTTGGTGGACAGCGTGAAGCTTTCTTT CSVGGQREAFF
. 12 . TRBJ2-7 TRBV30 TGTGCCACTAGGGGCAGGGACTACGAGCAGTACTTC CATRGRDYEQYF
. 14 TRBD1 TRBJ1-5 TRBV19 TGTGCCAGTAGTATAAAGGGGGCGGGTCAGCCCCAGCATTTT CASSIKGAGQPQHF
. 17 TRBD2 TRBJ2-3 TRBV5-6 TGTGCCAGCAGCTATTCGGGGGGGTTTAGCAGCACAGATACGCAGTATTTT CASSYSGGFSSTDTQYF
. 15 . TRBJ2-3 TRBV19 TGTGCCAGTAGTATACACGAAGTCGGCACAGATACGCAGTATTTT CASSIHEVGTDTQYF
few 12 . TRBJ2-7 TRBV20-1 TGCAGTGCTTGGGACGCCACCTACGAGCAGTACTTC CSAWDATYEQYF
. 14 TRBD2 TRBJ2-1 TRBV27 TGTGCCAGCAGTTTTTCAACTCAACCCGGGAGGTGGTTCTTC CASSFSTQPGRWFF
. 14 . TRBJ2-7 TRBV5-6 TGTGCCAGGGGCCCCAGCCGTAGACACTACGAGCAGTACTTC CARGPSRRHYEQYF
few 11 . TRBJ2-7 TRBV6-5 TGTGCCAGCCGACGGGCGGGGGAGCAGTACTTC CASRRAGEQYF